The 22 T cell receptor beta chains in this list originate from one sample, sequenced in a study of T cell clones after liver transplantation. Here immunoSEQ multiplex PCR was the method, and the copy in TCRdb shows in-frame clones only, minus some. The table shows roughly 120,000 clones, with just over 90% occurring only once. The specimen was CD4+ T cells from blood, collected 12 months after liver transplant. All receptors come from a human patient who received a liver transplant. Some T cells may have originated in the graft donor.

The chain carries TRBV7-2 and TRBJ2-3; a weak D match, TRBD2 (6 bases). Germline V gene data show CDR1 as SGHTA and CDR2 as FQGNSA. CDR3 length equals 14 residues. Trimming shortened V by 5 bases and J by 0 bases, and 9 bases separated the two germline ends. The CDR3 DNA reads TGTGCCAGCAGCCTAGGGACTAGCACAGATACGCAGTATTTT. Translated: CASSLGTSTDTQYF.

The chain carries TRBV19 and TRBJ2-7; D is uncertain. Germline CDR1 and CDR2: LNHDA and SQIVND (reference sequence). The CDR3 runs 12 residues. V shed 4 bases and J shed 8 bases, with 12 bases lying between them. CDR3 bases: TGTGCCAGTAGTAGGTGGTCAGAGCAGCAGTACTTC. The encoded protein is CASSRWSEQQYF.

A single count supports this clone. The gene calls are TRBV18 and TRBJ2-2, with no clear D. With 0 bases removed from V and 0 bases from J, the gap between germline ends came to 5 bases. The CDR3 length is 15 residues. The V gene's germline CDR1 is KGHSH and CDR2 LQKENI. CDR3 protein: CASSPPAPNTGELFF. The CDR3 DNA reads TGTGCCAGCTCACCACCGGCACCGAACACCGGGGAGCTGTTTTTT.

There are a few counts of this clone. J is TRBJ1-5 and V is TRBV28; no reliable D call. CDR3 size: 16 residues. Trimming cost V 2 bases and J 0 bases, with 11 bases left between them. CDR1 is MDHEN and CDR2 is SYDVKM in the germline V gene. CDR3 sequence: CASSLERHYSNQPQHF. In DNA form, the CDR3 reads TGTGCCAGCAGTTTAGAGAGACACTATAGCAATCAGCCCCAGCATTTT.

This chain links TRBV19 with TRBJ1-1; TRBD1 matches 9 bases. This CDR3 is 14 amino acids long. Germline values: CDR1 LNHDA, CDR2 SQIVND (reference sequence). V gave up 5 bases and J gave up 4 bases; unmatched junction bases: 5. CDR3 region: CASSWTGEGTEAFF. CDR3 coding DNA: TGTGCCAGTAGTTGGACAGGGGAGGGCACTGAAGCTTTCTTT.

The chain is built from TRBV30 and TRBJ2-5, with D perhaps TRBD1 (5 bases). Germline V gives CDR1 GTSNPN, CDR2 SVGIG (reference sequence). The V gene lost 0 bases and the J gene lost 5 bases, with 7 bases spanning the gap. The CDR3 totals 12 residues. Here the CDR3 reads CAWSVGAETQYF. CDR3 DNA: TGTGCCTGGAGTGTTGGGGCGGAGACCCAGTACTTC.

The V and J genes are TRBV11-3 and TRBJ2-1, with D perhaps matching TRBD1 (8 bases). CDR1 SGHNT and CDR2 YENEEA come from the germline V gene. The CDR3 consists of 15 residues. Trimming stripped 3 bases from V and 7 bases from J, with 16 bases between. In DNA, the CDR3 is TGTGCCAGCAGCTTCGACGGACAGGGACTAAATGAGCAGTTCTTC. This gives the protein CASSFDGQGLNEQFF.

The chain employs TRBV19 and TRBJ2-1; maybe TRBD2 (5 bases). The CDR3 has 15 amino acids. Between the trimmed V and J ends, which lost 9 bases and 4 bases, there was a span of 19 bases. Germline CDR1 LNHDA, CDR2 SQIVND (reference sequence). The chain's CDR3 is CASIPSGTRYNEQFF. CDR3 nucleotide sequence: TGTGCCAGCATTCCCAGCGGAACAAGGTACAATGAGCAGTTCTTC.

This clone was observed once. DNA of the CDR3: TGTGCCAGTAGTAGGCCTAGGAGGGGCGGCAATCAGCCCCAGCATTTT. It codes for CASSRPRRGGNQPQHF. The rearrangement joins TRBV19 to TRBJ1-5; a weak D match, TRBD1 (5 bases). The V and J ends lost 4 bases and 2 bases respectively, with 15 bases between them. This CDR3 has 16 residues. Germline loops: CDR1 LNHDA, CDR2 SQIVND (reference sequence).

This chain links TRBV5-1 with TRBJ2-3; 16 bases map to TRBD2. The CDR3 has 15 residues. Trimming removed 4 bases from V and 11 bases from J; junction bases left unmatched: 7. Germline lookup yields CDR1 SGHRS and CDR2 YFSETQ. DNA of the CDR3: TGCGCCAGCAGCCTGGGACTAGCGGGAGGGTCCAGGCAGTATTTT. Its protein is CASSLGLAGGSRQYF.

This clone appeared a few times. The chain carries TRBV2 and TRBJ1-4; D uncertain. The CDR3 spans 13 residues. Looked up from germline, CDR1 is SNHLY and CDR2 is FYNNEI. V was shortened by 4 bases and J by 6 bases, with 9 bases between the two germline ends. CDR3 in amino acids: CASSGGRDEKLFF. The CDR3 DNA reads TGTGCCAGCAGTGGGGGTAGGGATGAAAAACTGTTTTTT.

The chain carries TRBV19 and TRBJ2-1; 7 bases are a match to TRBD2. Losses at the gene ends were 3 bases for V and 10 bases for J; bases not matched to a gene: 3. Germline CDR1 reads LNHDA; CDR2 reads SQIVND (reference sequence). The CDR3 sequence is 12 residues long. The CDR3 protein is CASSIRRGEQFF. The CDR3 DNA is TGTGCCAGTAGTATTCGGCGGGGGGAGCAGTTCTTC.

The genes are TRBV21-1 and TRBJ2-3; the table's D call, TRBD1, was not checked against the DNA. TRBV21-1 is flagged as a pseudogene. The CDR3 consists of 11 residues. CDR3 sequence: CASSGPDTQYF. CDR3 nucleotides: TGTGCCAGCAGCGGCCCAGATACGCAGTATTTT.

V is TRBV5-6 and J is TRBJ2-1; D is perhaps TRBD1 (5 bases). The CDR3 is 11 amino acids. Germline lookup yields CDR1 SGHDT and CDR2 YYEEEE. Trimming shortened V by 9 bases and J by 4 bases, and 8 bases separated the two germline ends. The CDR3 DNA is TGTGCCACCACAGGATACAATGAGCAGTTCTTC. Encoded protein: CATTGYNEQFF.

V usage is TRBV30 and J usage is TRBJ2-5; tentatively, D is TRBD2 (5 bases). Germline V gene lookup returns CDR1 GTSNPN and CDR2 SVGIG (reference sequence). CDR3 size: 13 residues. Trimming pared 2 bases from V and 11 bases from J, leaving 18 bases between. The CDR3 loop reads CAWSPNTVREQYF. In DNA, the CDR3 is TGTGCCTGGAGTCCCAACACCGTTAGGGAGCAGTACTTC.

CDR3 DNA: TGTGCCAGCAGCCCCCGGAGGGGCGGGAGCTCCTACAATGAGCAGTTCTTC. As protein: CASSPRRGGSSYNEQFF. This chain uses TRBV11-2 with TRBJ2-1, with 7 bases that match TRBD2. The junction had 10 bases not matched to a gene; V was cut back by 5 bases and J by 0 bases. The CDR3 extends over 17 amino acids. Germline CDR1 SGHAT, CDR2 FQNNGV. The full variable domain, completed using reference TRBV11-2 and TRBJ2-1, is EAGVAQSPRYKIIEKRQSVAFWCNPISGHATLYWYQQILGQGPKLLIQFQNNGVVDDSQLPKDRFSAERLKGVDSTLKIQPAKLEDSAVYLCASSPRRGGSSYNEQFFGPGTRLTVL.

The rearrangement joins TRBV5-1 to TRBJ2-5; 10 nucleotides align to TRBD2. CDR1 and CDR2 from the germline V gene are SGHRS and YFSETQ. The V and J ends lost 0 bases and 5 bases, in that order; junction bases with no gene match: 10. This CDR3 comprises 17 residues. For the CDR3, the DNA is TGCGCCAGCAGCTTGGTGGGGGCTAGCGGGAGTCTGGAGACCCAGTACTTC. It specifies CASSLVGASGSLETQYF. Combining the CDR3 with reference TRBV5-1 and TRBJ2-5 gives the whole variable domain KAGVTQTPRYLIKTRGQQVTLSCSPISGHRSVSWYQQTPGQGLQFLFEYFSETQRNKGNFPGRFSGRQFSNSRSEMNVSTLELGDSALYLCASSLVGASGSLETQYFGPGTRLLVL.

This sequence joins TRBV12-5 and TRBJ1-1; a weak D match, TRBD1 (6 bases). Germline-derived CDR1 and CDR2 are LGHNT and FRNRAP. CDR3 length: 13 residues. Trimming removed 6 bases at V and 1 base at J, with 9 bases between. The CDR3 DNA reads as TGTGCTAGTGGCAGGGGTCAGAACACTGAAGCTTTCTTT. The encoded protein is CASGRGQNTEAFF.

The V gene is TRBV28, the J gene TRBJ1-2; 8 bases agree with TRBD1. Germline assignment: CDR1 MDHEN and CDR2 SYDVKM. V shed 2 bases, J shed 4 bases, and the junction held 9 bases outside the gene matches. This CDR3 is 16 amino acids long. The CDR3 nucleotides are TGTGCCAGCAGTTTAACGCAGGGGGCGCGGGGCTATGGCTACACCTTC. Protein product: CASSLTQGARGYGYTF.

The chain couples TRBV18 to TRBJ2-2, with TRBD1 matching over 7 bases. The ends lost 0 bases at V and 3 bases at J; junction bases unmatched: 4. From germline, CDR1 is KGHSH and CDR2 LQKENI. This CDR3 comprises 16 residues. This CDR3 reads CASSPPQGLDTGELFF. The CDR3 nucleotides are TGTGCCAGCTCACCACCACAGGGGCTGGACACCGGGGAGCTGTTTTTT.

The chain recombines TRBV10-2 with TRBJ2-1; D ambiguous. Germline CDR1 is WSHSY and CDR2 is SAAADI. V lost 3 bases and J 12 bases, leaving 15 bases between the germline ends. The CDR3 runs to 13 residues. CDR3 nucleotide sequence: TGCGCCAGCAGTGAAGCGAGCAAGGGTTGGCAGTTCTTC. Amino acids: CASSEASKGWQFF.

The V call is TRBV7-9, the J call TRBJ2-1; TRBD2 aligns across 10 bases. The CDR3 is made up of 15 amino acids. The germline gives CDR1 SEHNR, CDR2 FQNEAQ (reference sequence). Trimming cost V 3 bases and J 6 bases; bases outside gene matches: 5. The CDR3 bases are TGTGCCAGCAGCTTGTTAGCGGGAGGATCCAATGAGCAGTTCTTC. Amino acid sequence: CASSLLAGGSNEQFF.